This is a list of T cell receptor beta chains from one sample in a study of lymphopenia after photon versus proton radiotherapy. Sequencing was performed with immunoSEQ multiplex PCR; in TCRdb, only in-frame clones are kept and a portion is missing. The sample lists tens of thousands of clones, around 87% occurring once. Here the sequenced sample was peripheral blood, taken from a patient treated with proton-based radiotherapy. Receptors were obtained from an older woman with cholangiocarcinoma. Some clones in this sample may be carry-over from other donors' samples. The CDR3 runs from the conserved cysteine through the conserved F or W. Each record gives: CDR3 protein, CDR3 DNA, clone size, D gene, V gene, J gene. D genes are given only for firm matches. A clone size is listed for some rows: how often the clone was seen (once, few, many), or a class if it is expanded.

CASSQSSASYEQYF	TGTGCCAGCAGCCAATCATCGGCGTCTTACGAGCAGTACTTC	-	-	TRBV16	TRBJ2-7
CASSLGHSYEQYF	TGTGCCAGCAGCTTGGGGCATTCCTACGAGCAGTACTTC	-	-	TRBV13	TRBJ2-7
CASSVMGLAVETQYF	TGTGCCAGCAGCGTCATGGGACTAGCTGTAGAGACCCAGTACTTC	-	TRBD2	TRBV9	TRBJ2-5
CASSPSWVGKNTEAFF	TGTGCCAGCAGCCCAAGTTGGGTGGGGAAGAACACTGAAGCTTTCTTT	few	-	TRBV7-9	TRBJ1-1
CAWSRISEQYF	TGTGCCTGGAGTCGGATCTCCGAGCAGTACTTC	-	-	TRBV30	TRBJ2-7
CASSQERGGTFF	TGCGCCAGCAGCCAAGAGAGGGGCGGAACTTTCTTT	-	-	TRBV4-3	TRBJ1-1
CASSVDTSGDLFF	TGTGCCAGCAGCGTGGATACTAGCGGTGATCTGTTCTTC	-	TRBD2	TRBV5-4	TRBJ2-1
CASVRTGRNQPQHF	TGTGCTAGTGTTAGGACAGGGCGCAATCAGCCCCAGCATTTT	-	TRBD1	TRBV12-5	TRBJ1-5
CASSPGGGTGDGYEQYF	TGCGCCAGCAGCCCCGGGGGGGGGACAGGGGATGGCTACGAGCAGTACTTC	-	TRBD1	TRBV4-1	TRBJ2-7
CATSREREGLTTVKNIQYF	TGTGCCACCAGCAGAGAGCGGGAGGGCCTAACCACGGTCAAAAACATTCAGTACTTC	-	TRBD2	TRBV15	TRBJ2-4
CASNPGNNYEQYF	TGTGCCAGCAACCCGGGAAACAACTACGAGCAGTACTTC	-	-	TRBV5-4	TRBJ2-7
CAWSVAGGVTQYF	TGTGCCTGGAGTGTAGCGGGGGGAGTTACGCAGTATTTT	few	TRBD2	TRBV30	TRBJ2-3
CASSYYRGNGVGELFF	TGTGCCAGCAGTTACTATCGGGGAAATGGAGTCGGGGAGCTGTTTTTT	-	-	TRBV6-5	TRBJ2-2
CASSLGGGQSYNSPLHF	TGTGCCAGCAGCTTAGGGGGGGGGCAGTCTTATAATTCACCCCTCCACTTT	-	-	TRBV7-2	TRBJ1-6